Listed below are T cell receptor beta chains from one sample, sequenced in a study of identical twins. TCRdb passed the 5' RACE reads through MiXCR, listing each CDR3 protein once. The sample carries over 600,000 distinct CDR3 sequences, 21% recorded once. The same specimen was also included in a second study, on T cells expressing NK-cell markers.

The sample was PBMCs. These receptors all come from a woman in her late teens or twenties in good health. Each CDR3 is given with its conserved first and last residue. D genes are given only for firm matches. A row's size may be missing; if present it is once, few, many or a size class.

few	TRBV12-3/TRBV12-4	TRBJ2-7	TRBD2	CASTYLGTSGHYEQYF	TGTGCCAGCACCTACCTCGGGACTAGCGGCCACTACGAGCAGTACTTC
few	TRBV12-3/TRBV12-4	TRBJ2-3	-	CASSLAYRAADTQYF	TGTGCCAGCAGTTTAGCTTACAGGGCCGCAGATACGCAGTATTTT
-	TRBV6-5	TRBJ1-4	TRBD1	CASSWADGTGVEKLFF	TGTGCCAGCAGTTGGGCCGATGGGACAGGGGTCGAAAAACTGTTTTTT
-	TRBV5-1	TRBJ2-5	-	CASSPYPGARETQYF	TGCGCCAGCAGCCCTTACCCAGGGGCGCGGGAGACCCAGTACTTC
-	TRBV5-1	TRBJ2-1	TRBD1	CASSFGQGLQFF	TGCGCCAGCAGCTTCGGACAGGGACTGCAGTTCTTC
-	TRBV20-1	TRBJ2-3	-	CSAEDGEESTDTQYF	TGCAGTGCGGAGGACGGGGAGGAAAGCACAGATACGCAGTATTTT
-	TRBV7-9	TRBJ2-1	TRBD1	CASSPTGAGEQFF	TGTGCCAGCAGCCCGACAGGGGCCGGGGAGCAGTTCTTC
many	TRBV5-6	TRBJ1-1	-	CASSLAGSMNTEAFF	TGTGCCAGCAGCTTGGCCGGCAGCATGAACACTGAAGCTTTCTTT
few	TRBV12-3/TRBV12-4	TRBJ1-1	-	CASSMGFEAFF	TGTGCCAGCAGCATGGGTTTTGAAGCTTTCTTT
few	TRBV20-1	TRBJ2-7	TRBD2	CSARDHQRDTYEQYF	TGCAGTGCTAGAGATCACCAGCGGGATACCTACGAGCAGTACTTC
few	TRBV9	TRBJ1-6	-	CASSVAGGYNSPLHF	TGTGCCAGCAGCGTAGCTGGGGGGTATAATTCACCCCTCCACTTT
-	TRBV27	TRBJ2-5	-	CASSSGALYQETQYF	TGTGCCAGCAGTTCAGGGGCCCTGTACCAAGAGACCCAGTACTTC
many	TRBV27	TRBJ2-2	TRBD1	CASWDRLKSTGELFF	TGTGCCAGCTGGGACAGGTTGAAGTCGACCGGGGAGCTGTTTTTT
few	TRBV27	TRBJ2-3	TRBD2	CASSSSRGLAAYTDTQYF	TGTGCCAGCAGTTCCTCCAGAGGACTAGCGGCCTACACAGATACGCAGTATTTT
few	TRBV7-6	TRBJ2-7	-	CASSLVATGEQYF	TGTGCCAGCAGCTTAGTAGCTACCGGCGAGCAGTACTTC
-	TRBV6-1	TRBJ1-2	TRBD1	CASRPDRGRDYGYTF	TGTGCCAGCAGACCGGACAGGGGGCGCGACTATGGCTACACCTTC
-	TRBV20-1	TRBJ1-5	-	CSASTGSNQPQHF	TGCAGTGCTAGCACGGGTAGCAATCAGCCCCAGCATTTT
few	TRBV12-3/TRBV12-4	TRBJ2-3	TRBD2	CASSRLAVKTDTQYF	TGTGCCAGCAGTCGACTAGCGGTAAAAACAGATACGCAGTATTTT
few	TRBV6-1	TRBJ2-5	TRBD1	CASRRQGGGGETQYF	TGTGCCAGCAGGAGACAGGGCGGTGGGGGAGAGACCCAGTACTTC
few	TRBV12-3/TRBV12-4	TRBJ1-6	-	CASSIQSSYNSPLHF	TGTGCCAGCAGTATTCAGAGCTCCTATAATTCACCCCTCCACTTT
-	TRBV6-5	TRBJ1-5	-	CASSYSKNQPQHF	TGTGCCAGCAGTTACTCGAAGAATCAGCCCCAGCATTTT
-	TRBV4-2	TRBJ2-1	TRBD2	CASSASGYSTSYNEQFF	TGTGCCAGCAGCGCTAGCGGGTACTCAACCTCCTACAATGAGCAGTTCTTC
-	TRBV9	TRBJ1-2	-	CASSGSVYGYTF	TGTGCCAGCAGCGGATCAGTCTATGGCTACACCTTC
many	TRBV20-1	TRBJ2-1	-	CSALYYEQFF	TGCAGTGCCTTGTACTATGAGCAGTTCTTC
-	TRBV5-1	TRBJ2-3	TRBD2	CASRPAGANTDTQYF	TGCGCCAGCAGGCCGGCGGGAGCTAACACAGATACGCAGTATTTT
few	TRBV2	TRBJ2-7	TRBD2	CASLTSGSYEQYF	TGTGCCAGTCTCACTAGCGGCTCCTACGAGCAGTACTTC
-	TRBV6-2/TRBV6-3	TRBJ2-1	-	CASKALGVPNEQFF	TGTGCCAGCAAGGCCCTAGGAGTACCCAATGAGCAGTTCTTC
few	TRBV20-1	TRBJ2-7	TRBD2	CSATIAGGPGHEQYF	TGCAGTGCTACAATAGCGGGAGGGCCAGGACACGAGCAGTACTTC
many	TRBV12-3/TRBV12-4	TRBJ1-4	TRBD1	CASADRGKGKLFF	TGTGCCAGCGCCGACAGGGGAAAGGGAAAACTGTTTTTT
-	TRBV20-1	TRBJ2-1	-	CSARGGAGYYNEQFF	TGCAGTGCTAGAGGGGGAGCGGGCTACTACAATGAGCAGTTCTTC
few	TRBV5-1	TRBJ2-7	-	CASSSIGPGDEQYF	TGCGCCAGCAGCTCGATTGGACCGGGTGACGAGCAGTACTTC
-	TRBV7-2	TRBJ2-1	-	CASSLAAKEGEQFF	TGTGCCAGCAGCTTAGCAGCTAAAGAAGGTGAGCAGTTCTTC
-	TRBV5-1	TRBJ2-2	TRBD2	CASSPSGGDTGELFF	TGCGCCAGCAGCCCTAGCGGGGGGGACACCGGGGAGCTGTTTTTT
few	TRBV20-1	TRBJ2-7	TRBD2	CSASEGSGAVSYEQYF	TGCAGTGCTAGCGAGGGTAGCGGGGCCGTCTCCTACGAGCAGTACTTC
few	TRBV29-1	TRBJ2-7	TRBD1	CSVLITGVEQYF	TGCAGCGTTCTAATTACAGGGGTCGAGCAGTACTTC
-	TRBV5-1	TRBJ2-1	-	CASSLEASGDEQFF	TGCGCCAGCAGCTTGGAGGCCTCCGGGGATGAGCAGTTCTTC
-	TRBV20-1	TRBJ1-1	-	CSARPLVSLFF	TGCAGTGCTAGGCCCCTAGTATCTCTCTTCTTT
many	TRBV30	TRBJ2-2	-	CACNSGRNTGELFF	TGTGCCTGTAATAGCGGAAGGAACACCGGGGAGCTGTTTTTT
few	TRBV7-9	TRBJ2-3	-	CASSLGLESTQYF	TGTGCCAGCAGCTTAGGGCTGGAGTCTACGCAGTATTTT
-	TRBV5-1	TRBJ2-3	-	CASSLARQGGTDTQYF	TGCGCCAGCAGCTTGGCCAGGCAGGGAGGCACAGATACGCAGTATTTT
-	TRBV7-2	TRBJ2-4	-	CASSLVVSLADIQYF	TGTGCCAGCAGCTTAGTGGTCTCACTGGCGGACATTCAGTACTTC
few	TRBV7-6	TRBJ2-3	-	CASSPRLNDDTQYF	TGTGCCAGCAGCCCTAGACTGAATGACGATACGCAGTATTTT
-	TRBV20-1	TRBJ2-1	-	CSARKGGGGANEQFF	TGCAGTGCCCGCAAGGGTGGAGGCGGGGCGAATGAGCAGTTCTTC
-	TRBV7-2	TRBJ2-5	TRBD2	CASSLDGASGIETQYF	TGTGCCAGCAGCTTAGATGGCGCTAGCGGGATAGAGACCCAGTACTTC
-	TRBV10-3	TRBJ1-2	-	CAISAGGGTYGYTF	TGTGCCATCAGTGCCGGGGGGGGCACCTATGGCTACACCTTC
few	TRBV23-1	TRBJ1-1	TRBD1	CARNRPGTEKEAFF	TGCGCCAGGAACCGTCCCGGGACAGAGAAGGAAGCTTTCTTT
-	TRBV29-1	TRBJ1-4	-	CSVEIQSNEKLFF	TGCAGCGTTGAGATCCAGTCTAATGAAAAACTGTTTTTT
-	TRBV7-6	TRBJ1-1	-	CASSHGLGMNTEAFF	TGTGCCAGCAGCCATGGGTTGGGGATGAACACTGAAGCTTTCTTT
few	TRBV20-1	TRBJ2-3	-	CSAPSYRSPGGTDTQYF	TGCAGTGCCCCCTCCTACAGGTCCCCGGGCGGCACAGATACGCAGTATTTT
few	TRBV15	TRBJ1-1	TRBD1	CATQGAGSTEAFF	TGTGCCACCCAGGGGGCAGGTAGCACTGAAGCTTTCTTT
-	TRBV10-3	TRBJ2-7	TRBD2	CATSGTSGDAYEQYF	TGTGCCACCTCCGGGACTAGCGGGGACGCCTACGAGCAGTACTTC
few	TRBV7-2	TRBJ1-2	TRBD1	CASSLVGTGISYGYTF	TGTGCCAGCAGCTTAGTCGGGACAGGGATCTCCTATGGCTACACCTTC
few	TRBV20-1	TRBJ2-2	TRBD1	CSAGGQGATGELFF	TGCAGTGCGGGGGGACAGGGGGCCACCGGGGAGCTGTTTTTT
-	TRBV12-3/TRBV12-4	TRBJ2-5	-	CASSSKPLGSGETQYF	TGTGCCAGCAGTTCCAAACCCCTAGGGTCGGGGGAGACCCAGTACTTC
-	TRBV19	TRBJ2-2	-	CASSIQGTGELFF	TGTGCCAGTAGTATCCAAGGCACCGGGGAGCTGTTTTTT
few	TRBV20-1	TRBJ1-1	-	CSARPSIDTEAFF	TGCAGTGCTCGACCGTCGATTGACACTGAAGCTTTCTTT
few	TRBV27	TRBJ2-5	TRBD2	CASSLLAGGAGTQYF	TGTGCCAGCAGTTTACTAGCGGGGGGTGCTGGGACCCAGTACTTC
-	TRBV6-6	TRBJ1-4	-	CASSFSHEKLFF	TGTGCCAGCAGTTTTAGCCATGAAAAACTGTTTTTT